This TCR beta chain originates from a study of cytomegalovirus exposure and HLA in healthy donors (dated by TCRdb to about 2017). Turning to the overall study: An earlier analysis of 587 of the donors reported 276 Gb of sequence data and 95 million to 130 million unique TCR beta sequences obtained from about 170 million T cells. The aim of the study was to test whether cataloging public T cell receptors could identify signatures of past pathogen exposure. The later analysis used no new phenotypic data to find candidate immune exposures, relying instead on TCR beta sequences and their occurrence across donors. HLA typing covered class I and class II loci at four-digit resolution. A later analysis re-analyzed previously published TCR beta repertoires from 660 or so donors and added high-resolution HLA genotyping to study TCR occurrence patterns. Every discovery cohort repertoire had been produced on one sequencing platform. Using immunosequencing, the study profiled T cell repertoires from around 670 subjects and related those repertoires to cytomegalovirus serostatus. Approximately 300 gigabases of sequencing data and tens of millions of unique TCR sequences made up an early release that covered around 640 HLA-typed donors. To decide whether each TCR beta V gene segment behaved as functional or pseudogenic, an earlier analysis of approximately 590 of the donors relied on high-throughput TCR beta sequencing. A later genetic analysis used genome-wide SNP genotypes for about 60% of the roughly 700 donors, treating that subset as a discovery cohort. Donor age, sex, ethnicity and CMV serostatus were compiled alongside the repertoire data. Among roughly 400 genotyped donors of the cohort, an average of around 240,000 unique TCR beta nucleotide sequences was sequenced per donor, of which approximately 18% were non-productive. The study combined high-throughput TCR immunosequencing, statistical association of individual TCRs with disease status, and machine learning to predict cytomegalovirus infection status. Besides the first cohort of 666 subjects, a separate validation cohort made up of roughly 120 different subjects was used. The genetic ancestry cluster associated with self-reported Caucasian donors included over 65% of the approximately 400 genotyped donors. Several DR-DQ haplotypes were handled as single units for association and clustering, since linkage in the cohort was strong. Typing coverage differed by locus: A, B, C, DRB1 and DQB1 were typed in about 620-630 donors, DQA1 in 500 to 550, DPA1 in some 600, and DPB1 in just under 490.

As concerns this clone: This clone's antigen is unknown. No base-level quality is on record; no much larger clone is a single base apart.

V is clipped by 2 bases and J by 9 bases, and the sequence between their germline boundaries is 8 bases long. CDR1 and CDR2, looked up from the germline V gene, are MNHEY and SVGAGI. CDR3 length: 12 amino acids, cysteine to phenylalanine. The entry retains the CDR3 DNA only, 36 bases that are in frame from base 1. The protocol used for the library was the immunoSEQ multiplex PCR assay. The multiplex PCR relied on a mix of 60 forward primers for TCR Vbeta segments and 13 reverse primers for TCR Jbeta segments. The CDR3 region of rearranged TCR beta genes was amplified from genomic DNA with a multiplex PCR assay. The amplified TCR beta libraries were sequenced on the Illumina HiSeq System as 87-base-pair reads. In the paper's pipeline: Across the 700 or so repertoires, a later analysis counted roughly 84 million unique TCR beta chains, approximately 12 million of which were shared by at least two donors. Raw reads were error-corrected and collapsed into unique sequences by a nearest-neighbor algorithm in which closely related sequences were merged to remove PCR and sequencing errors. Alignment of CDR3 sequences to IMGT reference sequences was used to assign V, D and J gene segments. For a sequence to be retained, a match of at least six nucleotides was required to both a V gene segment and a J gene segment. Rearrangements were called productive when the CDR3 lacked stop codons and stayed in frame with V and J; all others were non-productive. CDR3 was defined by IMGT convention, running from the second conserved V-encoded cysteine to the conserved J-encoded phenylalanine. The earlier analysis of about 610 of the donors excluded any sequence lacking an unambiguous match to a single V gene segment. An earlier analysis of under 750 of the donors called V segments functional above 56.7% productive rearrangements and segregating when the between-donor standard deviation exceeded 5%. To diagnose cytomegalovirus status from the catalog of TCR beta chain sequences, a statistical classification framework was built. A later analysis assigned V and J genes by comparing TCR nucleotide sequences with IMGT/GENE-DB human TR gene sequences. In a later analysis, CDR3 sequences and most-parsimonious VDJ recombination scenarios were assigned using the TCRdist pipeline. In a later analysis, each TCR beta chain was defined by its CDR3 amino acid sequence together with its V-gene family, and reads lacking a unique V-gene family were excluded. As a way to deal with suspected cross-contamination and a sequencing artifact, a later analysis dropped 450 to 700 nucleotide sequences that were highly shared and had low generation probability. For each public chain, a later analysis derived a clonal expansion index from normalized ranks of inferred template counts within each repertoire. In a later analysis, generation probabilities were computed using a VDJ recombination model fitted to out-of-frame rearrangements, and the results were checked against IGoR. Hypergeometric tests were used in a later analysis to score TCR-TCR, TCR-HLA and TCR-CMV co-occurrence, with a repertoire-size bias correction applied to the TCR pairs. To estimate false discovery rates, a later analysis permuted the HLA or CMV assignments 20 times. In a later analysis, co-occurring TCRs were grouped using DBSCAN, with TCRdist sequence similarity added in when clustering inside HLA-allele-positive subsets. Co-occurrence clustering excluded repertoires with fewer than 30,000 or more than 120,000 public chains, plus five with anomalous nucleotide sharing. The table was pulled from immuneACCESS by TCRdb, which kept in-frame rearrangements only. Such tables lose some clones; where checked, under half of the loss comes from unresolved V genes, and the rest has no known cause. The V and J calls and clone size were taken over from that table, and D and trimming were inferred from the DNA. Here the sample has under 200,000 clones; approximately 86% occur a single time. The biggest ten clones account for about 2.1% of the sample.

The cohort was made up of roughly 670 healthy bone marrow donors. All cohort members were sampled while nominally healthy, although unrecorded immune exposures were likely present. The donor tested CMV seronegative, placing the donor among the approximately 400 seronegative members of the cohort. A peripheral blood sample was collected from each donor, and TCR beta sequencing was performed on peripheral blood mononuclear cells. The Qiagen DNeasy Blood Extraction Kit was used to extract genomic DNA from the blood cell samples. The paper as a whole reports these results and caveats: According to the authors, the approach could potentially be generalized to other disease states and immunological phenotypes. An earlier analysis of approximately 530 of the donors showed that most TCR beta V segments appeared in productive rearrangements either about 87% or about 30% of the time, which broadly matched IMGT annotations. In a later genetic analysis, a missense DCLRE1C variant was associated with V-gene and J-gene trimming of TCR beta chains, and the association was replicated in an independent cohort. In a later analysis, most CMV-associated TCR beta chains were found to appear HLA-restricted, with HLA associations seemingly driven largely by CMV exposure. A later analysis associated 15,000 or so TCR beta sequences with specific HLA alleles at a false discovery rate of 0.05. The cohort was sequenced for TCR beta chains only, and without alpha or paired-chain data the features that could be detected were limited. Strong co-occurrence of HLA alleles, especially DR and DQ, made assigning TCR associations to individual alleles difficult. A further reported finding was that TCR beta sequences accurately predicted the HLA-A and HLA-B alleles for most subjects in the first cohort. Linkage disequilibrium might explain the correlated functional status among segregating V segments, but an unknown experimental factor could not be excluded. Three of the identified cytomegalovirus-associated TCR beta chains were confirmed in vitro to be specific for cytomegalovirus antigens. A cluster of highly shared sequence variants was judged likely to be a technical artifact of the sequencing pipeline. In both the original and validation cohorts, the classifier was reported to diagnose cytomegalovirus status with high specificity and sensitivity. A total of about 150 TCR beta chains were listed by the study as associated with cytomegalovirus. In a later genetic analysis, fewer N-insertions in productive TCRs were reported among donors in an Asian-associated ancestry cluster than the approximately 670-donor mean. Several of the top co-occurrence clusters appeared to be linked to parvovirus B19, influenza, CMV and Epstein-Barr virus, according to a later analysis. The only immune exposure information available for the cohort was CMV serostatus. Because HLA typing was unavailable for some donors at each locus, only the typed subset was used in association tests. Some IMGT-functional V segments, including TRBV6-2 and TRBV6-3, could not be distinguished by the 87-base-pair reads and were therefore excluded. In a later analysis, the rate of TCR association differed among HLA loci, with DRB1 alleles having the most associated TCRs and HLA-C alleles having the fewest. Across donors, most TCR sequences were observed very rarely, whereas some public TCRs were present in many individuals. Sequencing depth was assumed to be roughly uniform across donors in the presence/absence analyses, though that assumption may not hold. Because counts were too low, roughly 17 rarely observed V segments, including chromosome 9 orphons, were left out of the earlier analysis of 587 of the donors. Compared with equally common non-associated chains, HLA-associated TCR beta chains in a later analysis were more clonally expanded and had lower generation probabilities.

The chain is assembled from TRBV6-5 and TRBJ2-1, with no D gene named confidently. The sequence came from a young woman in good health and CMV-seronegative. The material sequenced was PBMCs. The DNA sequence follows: TGTGCCAGCAGTTACCGAAGAGGTGAGCAGTTCTTC. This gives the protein CASSYRRGEQFF.